This T cell receptor (beta chain) was sequenced during a study of chemoradiotherapy in HPV16-positive cancers. Overall study context: Candidate HPV-specific T-cell clones and common TCR motifs came from functional assays in a couple of HPV16-positive patients. Notes on the study in general: During treatment, candidate HPV-specific clones and E7-related motifs expanded in tumor. For HPV16-positive patients, expanding HPV-responsive T cells associated with longer recurrence-free survival.

To note about this clone: What it binds is not known.

From germline, CDR1 is SGHRS and CDR2 YFSETQ. This CDR3 is 17 amino acids long. V lost 7 bases to trimming and J lost 5 bases; unmatched junction nucleotides: 17. Assay: immunoSEQ multiplex PCR; the TCRdb copy retains only in-frame clones and omits some. This sample yields 30,000 or so clones, of which about 91% are seen a single time; around 4.8% belongs to the top ten. This chain joins TRBV5-1 and TRBJ2-5; 10 bases are shared with TRBD2. The clonotype was recovered from a human donor with HPV-associated anogenital cancer. Sequencing was performed on blood, taken from a patient who underwent chemoradiotherapy. The CDR3 is CASHRGSGGAGLETQYF. CDR3 coding DNA: TGCGCCAGCCACCGGGGAAGCGGGGGGGCCGGGTTGGAGACCCAGTACTTC.